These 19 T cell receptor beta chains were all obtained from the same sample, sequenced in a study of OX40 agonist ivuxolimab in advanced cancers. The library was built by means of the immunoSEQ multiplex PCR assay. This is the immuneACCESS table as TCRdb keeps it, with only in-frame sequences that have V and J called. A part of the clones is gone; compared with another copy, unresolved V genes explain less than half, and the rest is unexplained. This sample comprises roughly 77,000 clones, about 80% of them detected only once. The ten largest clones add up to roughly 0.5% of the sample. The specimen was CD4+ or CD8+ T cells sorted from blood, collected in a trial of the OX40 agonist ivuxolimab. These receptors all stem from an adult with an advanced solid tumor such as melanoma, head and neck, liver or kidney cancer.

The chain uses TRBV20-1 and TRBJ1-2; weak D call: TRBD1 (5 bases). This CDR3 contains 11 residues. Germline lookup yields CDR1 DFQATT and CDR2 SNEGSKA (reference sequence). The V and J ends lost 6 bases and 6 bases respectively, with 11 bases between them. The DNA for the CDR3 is TGCAGTGCAGCCCCGGGGGATGGCTACACCTTC. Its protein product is CSAAPGDGYTF.

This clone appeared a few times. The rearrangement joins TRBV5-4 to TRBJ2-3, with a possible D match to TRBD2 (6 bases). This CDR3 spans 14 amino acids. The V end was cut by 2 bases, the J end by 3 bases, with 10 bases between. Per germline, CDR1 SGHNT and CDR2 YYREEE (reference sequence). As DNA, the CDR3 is TGTGCCAGCAGCTTTCGCGGGAATACAGATACGCAGTATTTT. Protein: CASSFRGNTDTQYF.

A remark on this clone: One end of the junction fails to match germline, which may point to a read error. In nucleotides, the CDR3 is TGTGCCAGCAGGTTAGCGGGGTCGAACACCGGGGAGCTGTTTTTT. It translates to CASRLAGSNTGELFF. The chain recombines TRBV7-2 with TRBJ2-2; 8 bases are a match to TRBD2. This CDR3 spans 15 amino acids. Germline-derived CDR1 and CDR2 are SGHTA and FQGNSA. Together with reference TRBV7-2 and TRBJ2-2, the CDR3 gives the full variable domain: GAGVSQSPSNKVTEKGKDVELRCDPISGHTALYWYRQSLGQGLEFLIYFQGNSAPDKSGLPSDRFSAERTGGSVSTLTIQRTQQEDSAVYLCASRLAGSNTGELFFGEGSRLTVL.

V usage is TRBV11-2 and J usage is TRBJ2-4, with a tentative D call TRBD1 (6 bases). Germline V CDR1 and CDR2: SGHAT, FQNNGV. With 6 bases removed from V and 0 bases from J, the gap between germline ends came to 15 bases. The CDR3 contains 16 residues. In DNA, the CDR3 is TGTGCCAGCAGTTCTCAGGGGCCCCTAGCCAAAAACATTCAGTACTTC. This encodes CASSSQGPLAKNIQYF.

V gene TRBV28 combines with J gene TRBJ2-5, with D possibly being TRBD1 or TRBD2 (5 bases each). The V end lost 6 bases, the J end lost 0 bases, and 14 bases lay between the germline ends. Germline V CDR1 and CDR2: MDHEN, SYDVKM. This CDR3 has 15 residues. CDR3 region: CASRARGPYQETQYF. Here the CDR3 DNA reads TGTGCCAGCAGAGCGAGGGGACCGTACCAAGAGACCCAGTACTTC.

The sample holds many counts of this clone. DNA of the CDR3: TGTGCCAGCAGTTACGGCCGGGAACCCTTACCCTCCGAGCAGTACTTC. Residues: CASSYGREPLPSEQYF. The chain is built from TRBV6-5 and TRBJ2-7, with a tentative D call TRBD2 (5 bases). Germline assignment: CDR1 MNHEY and CDR2 SVGAGI. This CDR3 contains 16 residues. Trimming removed 2 bases at V and 6 bases at J, with 20 bases between.

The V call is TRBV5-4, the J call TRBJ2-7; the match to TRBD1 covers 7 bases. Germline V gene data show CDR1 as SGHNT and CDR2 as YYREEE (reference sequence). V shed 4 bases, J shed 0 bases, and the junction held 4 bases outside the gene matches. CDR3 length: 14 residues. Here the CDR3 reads CASSVQGSSYEQYF. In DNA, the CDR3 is TGTGCCAGCAGCGTACAGGGGAGCTCCTACGAGCAGTACTTC.

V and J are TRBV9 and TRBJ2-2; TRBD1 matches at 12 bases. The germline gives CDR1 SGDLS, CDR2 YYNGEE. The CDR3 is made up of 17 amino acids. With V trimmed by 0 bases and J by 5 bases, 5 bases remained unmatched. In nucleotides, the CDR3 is TGTGCCAGCAGCGTAGGAGGGACAGGGGGCAAGACCGGGGAGCTGTTTTTT. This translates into CASSVGGTGGKTGELFF. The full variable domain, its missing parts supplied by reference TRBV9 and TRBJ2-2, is DSGVTQTPKHLITATGQRVTLRCSPRSGDLSVYWYQQSLDQGLQFLIQYYNGEERAKGNILERFSAQQFPDLHSELNLSSLELGDSALYFCASSVGGTGGKTGELFFGEGSRLTVL.

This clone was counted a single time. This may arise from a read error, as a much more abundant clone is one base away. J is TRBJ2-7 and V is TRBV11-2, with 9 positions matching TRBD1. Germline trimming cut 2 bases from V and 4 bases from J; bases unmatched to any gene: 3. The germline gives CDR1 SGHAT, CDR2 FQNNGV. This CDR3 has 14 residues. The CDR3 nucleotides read TGTGCCAGCAGCTTACTAGGACAGGGGTACGAGCAGTACTTC. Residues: CASSLLGQGYEQYF.

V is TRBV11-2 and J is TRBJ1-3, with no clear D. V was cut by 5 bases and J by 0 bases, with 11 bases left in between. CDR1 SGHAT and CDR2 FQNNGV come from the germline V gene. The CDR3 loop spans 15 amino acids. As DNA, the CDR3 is TGTGCCAGCAGCCTCGCCCCAAGCTCTGGAAACACCATATATTTT. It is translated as CASSLAPSSGNTIYF.

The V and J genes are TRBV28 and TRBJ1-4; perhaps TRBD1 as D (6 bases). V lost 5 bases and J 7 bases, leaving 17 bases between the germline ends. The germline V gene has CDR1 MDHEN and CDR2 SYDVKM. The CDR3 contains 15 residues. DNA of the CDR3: TGTGCCAGCAGTCCCCCGGGACAAGGAGGTGAAAAACTGTTTTTT. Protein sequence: CASSPPGQGGEKLFF.

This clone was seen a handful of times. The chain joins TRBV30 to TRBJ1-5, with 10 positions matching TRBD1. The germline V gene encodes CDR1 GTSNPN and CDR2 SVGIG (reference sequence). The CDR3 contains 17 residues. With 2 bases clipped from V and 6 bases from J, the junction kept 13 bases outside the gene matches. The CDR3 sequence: CAWSPGTGARSSQPQHF. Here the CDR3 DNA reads TGTGCCTGGAGTCCCGGGACAGGGGCACGGTCTAGTCAGCCCCAGCATTTT.

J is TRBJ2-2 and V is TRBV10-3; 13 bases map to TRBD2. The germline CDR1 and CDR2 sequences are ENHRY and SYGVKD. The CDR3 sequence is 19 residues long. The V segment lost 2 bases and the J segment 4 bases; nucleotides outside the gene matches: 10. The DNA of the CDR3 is TGTGCCATCAGTGAGACGGGACTAGCGGGAAAAGTGGGCACCGGGGAGCTGTTTTTT. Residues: CAISETGLAGKVGTGELFF.

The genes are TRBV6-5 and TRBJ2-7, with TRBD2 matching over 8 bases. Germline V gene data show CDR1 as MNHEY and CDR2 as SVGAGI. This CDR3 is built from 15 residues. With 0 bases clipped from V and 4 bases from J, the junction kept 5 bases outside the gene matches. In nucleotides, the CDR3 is TGTGCCAGCAGTTACTCGAGCGGGAGTGGGTACGAGCAGTACTTC. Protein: CASSYSSGSGYEQYF.

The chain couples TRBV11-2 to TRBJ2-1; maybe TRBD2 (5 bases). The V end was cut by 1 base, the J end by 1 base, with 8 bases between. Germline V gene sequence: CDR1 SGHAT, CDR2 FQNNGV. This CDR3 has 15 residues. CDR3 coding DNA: TGTGCCAGCAGCTTAGCGGGAACGTCCTACAATGAGCAGTTCTTC. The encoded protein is CASSLAGTSYNEQFF.

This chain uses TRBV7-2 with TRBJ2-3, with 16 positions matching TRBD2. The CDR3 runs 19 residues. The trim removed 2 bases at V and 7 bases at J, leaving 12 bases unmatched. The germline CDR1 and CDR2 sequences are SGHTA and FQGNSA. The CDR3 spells CASSLTGTSGGAGAYTQYF. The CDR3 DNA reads TGTGCCAGCAGCTTAACCGGGACTAGCGGGGGGGCCGGAGCGTATACGCAGTATTTT.

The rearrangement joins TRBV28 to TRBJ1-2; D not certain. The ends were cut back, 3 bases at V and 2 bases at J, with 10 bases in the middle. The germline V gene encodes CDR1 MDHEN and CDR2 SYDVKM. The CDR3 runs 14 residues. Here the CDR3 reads CASSFRLANYGYTF. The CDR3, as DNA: TGTGCCAGCAGTTTTAGATTGGCCAACTATGGCTACACCTTC.

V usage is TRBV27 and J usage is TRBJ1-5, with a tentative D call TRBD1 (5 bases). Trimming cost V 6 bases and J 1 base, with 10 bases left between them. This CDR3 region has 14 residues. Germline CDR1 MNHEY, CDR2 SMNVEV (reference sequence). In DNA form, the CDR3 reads TGTGCCAGCAGGAGGGGCAGCAGCAATCAGCCCCAGCATTTT. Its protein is CASRRGSSNQPQHF.

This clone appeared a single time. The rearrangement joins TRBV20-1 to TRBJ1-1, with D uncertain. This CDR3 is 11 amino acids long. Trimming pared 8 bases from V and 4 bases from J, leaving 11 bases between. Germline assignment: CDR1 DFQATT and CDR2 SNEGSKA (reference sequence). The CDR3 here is CSPRRVTEAFF. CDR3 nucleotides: TGCAGTCCACGGAGGGTCACTGAAGCTTTCTTT.